This T cell receptor (beta chain) comes out of a study of blood T cells in healthy people across ages. The CDR3 has 12 amino acids. Germline V gene data show CDR1 as DFQATT and CDR2 as SNEGSKA (reference sequence). The J segment lost 5 bases and the V segment lost 7 bases, leaving 6 bases of the junction unmatched. Sample-barcoded 5' priming and a J-beta primer mix drove a second PCR of about 6 to 12 cycles. TCRdb fed the 5' RACE reads into MiXCR, producing one record per CDR3 protein. The sample consists of approximately 810,000 distinct CDR3 sequences, roughly 26% of them appearing once. Donors ranged from about 6 to 90 years old and were healthy Caucasians in Russia.

The source material was blood. The V and J genes are TRBV20-1 and TRBJ2-7; TRBD1 aligns across 9 bases. The clonotype comes from a woman at least 80 years old in good health. The CDR3 DNA follows: TGCAGTGGAGCGGGACAGGGAGACGAGCAGTACTTC. It encodes CSGAGQGDEQYF.